This TCR beta chain was identified in a study of regulatory T cells in long-lasting Graves disease. Study in general: More than 5 years of antithyroid drugs with positive TSH receptor antibodies defined persistent Graves' disease.

Assembly of TCR beta libraries relied on iRepertoire HTBI primers together with Arm-PCR of CDR3 regions. TCRdb ran MiXCR on the multiplex PCR reads and lists one entry per CDR3 protein. The table includes around 400,000 distinct CDR3 sequences, approximately 22% detected once. Time point described: persistent/refractory GD, antithyroid drugs over 5 years with positive TRAb. After RNA was extracted from PBMCs, the TCR library was made from it. At least ten counts were recorded for this clonotype. There are 14 residues in the CDR3. The V gene lost 1 base and the J gene lost 5 bases, with 11 bases spanning the gap. Germline V gene lookup returns CDR1 SGHAT and CDR2 FQDESV (reference sequence).

This chain links TRBV11-1 with TRBJ1-1; possible D gene TRBD1, 6 bases. This material consisted of peripheral blood mononuclear cells (PBMCs), taken when the disease was refractory, from a patient treated with antithyroid drugs. The source of this sequence is a female donor with Graves disease. CDR3 region: CASSLDGGRTEAFF. The DNA of the CDR3 is TGTGCCAGCAGCTTAGATGGGGGCAGAACTGAAGCTTTCTTT.